This record looks at one TCR beta chain sequence and its context. Its antigen remains unidentified. The DNA is left out, because the CDR3 cannot be placed on it with certainty; the CDR3 is given as TCRdb lists it. Scientists ran DNA taken from cultured CD4+ T cells through the Oncomine TCR Beta short-read assay for sequencing. TCRdb itself ran the PCR reads through MiXCR, one entry per CDR3 protein. The table lists about 21,000 distinct CDR3 sequences, around 46% of them singletons. This entry belongs to a study of vaccination and CD4 T cells after COVID-19. Turning to the study itself: Spike peptides, overlapping and drawn from SARS-CoV-2, HCoV-NL63, HCoV-OC43 and HCoV-229E, were used to stimulate cells.

Ends included, the CDR3 has 23 residues. CDR1 and CDR2 (germline): MNHNS, SASEGT. The time point denotes: late sampling 161 to 241 days after vaccination in three convalescent patients. Treatment indicated: 10-day PBMC culture with coronavirus spike peptide pools or control peptides (ViraFEST assay). The source material was CD4+ T cells from blood, cultured in vitro, sampled about 7 months after SARS-CoV-2 vaccination. The J gene is TRBJ1-2, the V gene TRBV6-1; TRBD1 was called by the table and not checked on the DNA. The receptor was derived from a human donor who had recovered from COVID-19. The CDR3 is CASHTQGLEQFFGPGKGNYGYTF.